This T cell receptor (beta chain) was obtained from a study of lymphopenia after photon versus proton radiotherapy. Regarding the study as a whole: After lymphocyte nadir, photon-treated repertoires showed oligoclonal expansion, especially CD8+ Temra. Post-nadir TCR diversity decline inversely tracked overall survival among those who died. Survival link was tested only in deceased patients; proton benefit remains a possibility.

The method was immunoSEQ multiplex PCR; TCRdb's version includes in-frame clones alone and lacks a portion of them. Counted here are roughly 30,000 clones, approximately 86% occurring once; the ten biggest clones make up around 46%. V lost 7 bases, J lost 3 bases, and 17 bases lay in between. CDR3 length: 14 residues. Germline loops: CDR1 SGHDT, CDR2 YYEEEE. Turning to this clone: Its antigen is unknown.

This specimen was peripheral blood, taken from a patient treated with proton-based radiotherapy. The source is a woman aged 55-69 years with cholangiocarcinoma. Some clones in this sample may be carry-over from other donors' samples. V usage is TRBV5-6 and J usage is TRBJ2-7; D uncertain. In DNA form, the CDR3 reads TGTGCCAGCCTCCAAACGTCCCGCGGCTACGAGCAGTACTTC. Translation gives CASLQTSRGYEQYF.